Sequencing of this T cell receptor beta chain was carried out in a study of OX40 agonist ivuxolimab in advanced cancers. The study, taken as a whole, reports: CD4+ and CD8+ blood T cells expanded clonally by week 6 at 0.1 to 3.0 mg/kg.

The method was immunoSEQ multiplex PCR; TCRdb's version includes in-frame clones alone and lacks a portion of them. The table includes about 53,000 clones, 70% to 90% detected once. Concerning this clone: As yet, its antigen is unknown.

Source: CD4+ or CD8+ T cells sorted from blood, taken in a trial of the OX40 agonist ivuxolimab. The clonotype comes from an adult with an advanced solid tumor such as melanoma, head and neck, liver or kidney cancer.

This chain's CDR3 is CASSRETSRGQLDGYTF. The CDR3 nucleotides are TGTGCCAGCAGCCGAGAGACCAGCCGGGGACAACTGGATGGCTACACCTTC. This chain joins TRBV7-2 and TRBJ1-2, with D perhaps matching TRBD1 (6 bases). V was pared by 5 bases and J by 6 bases, with 25 bases between. This CDR3 has 17 residues. Germline V lookup: CDR1 SGHTA, CDR2 FQGNSA.